One sample yielded the 24 T cell receptor beta chains listed below, sequenced in a study of spatial heterogeneity in lung cancer. TCRdb independently ran MiXCR on the 5' RACE reads; one entry per CDR3 protein. The table has tens of thousands of distinct CDR3 sequences, roughly 12% seen once. Time point denoted: sample taken at primary tumor resection. Sample: PBMCs, taken at surgery. All receptors derive from a male donor with early-stage non-small cell lung cancer.

This chain connects TRBV3-1 to TRBJ2-7; 7 nucleotides align to TRBD1. The germline CDR1 and CDR2 sequences are LGHDT and YNNKEL (reference sequence). V gave up 1 base and J gave up 5 bases; unmatched junction bases: 8. This CDR3 spans 15 amino acids. The CDR3 DNA reads as TGTGCCAGCAGCCAAGCGGGGCAGGGGGTCGACGAGCAGTACTTC. It is translated as CASSQAGQGVDEQYF.

This clonotype has only a few counts. The chain has TRBV6-5 and TRBJ2-7; D is tentatively TRBD1 or TRBD2 (5 bases each). CDR1 and CDR2 (germline): MNHEY, SVGAGI. Trimming took off 2 bases at V and 3 bases at J, with 11 bases between the two ends. The CDR3 runs to 14 residues. CDR3 sequence reads: CASSYRDRYYEQYF. In nucleotides, the CDR3 is TGTGCCAGCAGTTACCGGGACCGATACTACGAGCAGTACTTC.

A few counts support this clonotype. The chain combines TRBV20-1 with TRBJ1-1, with 8 bases fitting TRBD1. The CDR3 spans 14 residues. Germline V gives CDR1 DFQATT, CDR2 SNEGSKA (reference sequence). J was trimmed by 4 bases and V by 0 bases; bases with no gene match: 4. CDR3 amino acids: CSARDQTGGTEAFF. In DNA, the CDR3 is TGCAGTGCTAGAGATCAAACAGGGGGCACTGAAGCTTTCTTT.

V usage is TRBV6-5 and J usage is TRBJ1-3; D is undetermined. V was trimmed by 5 bases and J by 0 bases, leaving 14 bases between them. Germline CDR1 is MNHEY and CDR2 is SVGAGI. The length of the CDR3 is 16 residues. The CDR3 DNA follows: TGTGCCAGCAGTCCCCAGGCGCCGACCTCTGGAAACACCATATATTTT. It codes for CASSPQAPTSGNTIYF.

This sequence joins TRBV2 and TRBJ2-3, with TRBD2 identical over 11 bases. This CDR3 has 16 residues. V was pared by 6 bases and J by 2 bases, with 7 bases of the junction left unmatched. Germline lookup yields CDR1 SNHLY and CDR2 FYNNEI. DNA for the CDR3: TGTGCCAGCAGCCAATCGACTAGCGGGAACACAGATACGCAGTATTTT. Its protein is CASSQSTSGNTDTQYF.

This clonotype was detected only a few times. CDR3 in DNA: TGTGCCAGCAGTTACTCGTTATCAGGAAGAAACTATGGCTACACCTTC. Protein: CASSYSLSGRNYGYTF. The chain carries TRBV6-5 and TRBJ1-2; no firm D call. CDR3 size: 16 residues. The V gene lost 0 bases and the J gene lost 2 bases, with 13 bases spanning the gap. Germline V lookup: CDR1 MNHEY, CDR2 SVGAGI.

This clonotype was observed a few times. V and J are TRBV6-5 and TRBJ1-1, with D perhaps TRBD1 (5 bases). This CDR3 is 13 amino acids long. In germline, CDR1 is MNHEY, CDR2 SVGAGI. V dropped 7 bases and J dropped 4 bases, with 13 bases sitting between them. In DNA form, the CDR3 reads TGTGCCAGCAATCGGGGGGAAGGCACTGAAGCTTTCTTT. Protein product: CASNRGEGTEAFF.

This chain connects TRBV20-1 to TRBJ2-7; 9 bases line up with TRBD2. V gave up 0 bases and J gave up 3 bases; unmatched junction bases: 6. Germline V gene data show CDR1 as DFQATT and CDR2 as SNEGSKA (reference sequence). This CDR3 contains 15 residues. CDR3 nucleotide sequence: TGCAGTGCTAGAGATCCCCTAGCGGGGATCTACGAGCAGTACTTC. Protein product: CSARDPLAGIYEQYF.

This clonotype has more than one count but fewer than ten. The chain uses TRBV20-1 and TRBJ2-3, with TRBD2 identical over 12 bases. The CDR3 loop spans 17 amino acids. The germline gives CDR1 DFQATT, CDR2 SNEGSKA (reference sequence). The junction had 12 bases not matched to a gene; V was cut back by 0 bases and J by 8 bases. The CDR3, as DNA: TGCAGTGCTAGAGATATCCGGGCTAGCGGGAGGGCCGCTACGCAGTATTTT. It specifies CSARDIRASGRAATQYF.

This clonotype showed up many times. The chain couples TRBV6-6 to TRBJ2-3, with D unclear. The CDR3 has 12 residues. Germline loops: CDR1 MNHNY, CDR2 SVGAGI (reference sequence). Trimming left V 2 bases short and J 2 bases short, with 2 bases between. CDR3 nucleotide sequence: TGTGCCAGCAGTTACACCACAGATACGCAGTATTTT. It translates to CASSYTTDTQYF.

The V call is TRBV4-3, the J call TRBJ2-4, with 9 bases lining up with TRBD1. V lost 5 bases to trimming and J lost 10 bases; unmatched junction nucleotides: 9. Germline CDR1 LGHNA, CDR2 YSLEER. The CDR3 is made up of 14 amino acids. The CDR3 protein is CASSAGQGLGIQYF. The DNA for the CDR3 is TGCGCCAGCAGCGCGGGACAGGGTCTTGGGATTCAGTACTTC.

The V gene is TRBV18, the J gene TRBJ1-2; TRBD1 matches at 7 bases. Germline V gene sequence: CDR1 KGHSH, CDR2 LQKENI. V shed 6 bases and J 5 bases; nucleotides not matched to a gene: 3. There are 12 residues in the CDR3. In nucleotides, the CDR3 is TGTGCCAGCTCCGGACAGGAATATGGCTACACCTTC. This sequence encodes CASSGQEYGYTF.

The chain recombines TRBV7-8 with TRBJ2-1, with TRBD2 matching 10 bases. J was trimmed by 0 bases and V by 7 bases; bases with no gene match: 12. CDR1 is SGHVS and CDR2 is FQNEAQ in the germline V gene. The CDR3 length is 18 residues. In DNA form, the CDR3 reads TGTGCCAGCATCAGTAAGAAGCCTAGCGGGAGCTCCTACAATGAGCAGTTCTTC. The encoded protein is CASISKKPSGSSYNEQFF.

This clonotype came up a few times. J is TRBJ2-5 and V is TRBV4-3, with D perhaps TRBD1 (6 bases). Looked up from germline, CDR1 is LGHNA and CDR2 is YSLEER. Trimming removed 2 bases from V and 2 bases from J, with 6 bases in between. There are 13 residues in the CDR3. The CDR3 DNA is TGCGCCAGCAGCCAACAGGGGCAAGAGACCCAGTACTTC. Protein: CASSQQGQETQYF.

The chain recombines TRBV11-2 with TRBJ2-2; D possibly matches TRBD1 or TRBD2 (6 bases each). CDR1 and CDR2 (germline): SGHAT, FQNNGV. The V gene lost 3 bases and the J gene lost 2 bases, with 13 bases spanning the gap. This CDR3 has 16 amino acids. The CDR3 nucleotides are TGTGCCAGCAGCTTTAGGGGGGCCTTTAACACCGGGGAGCTGTTTTTT. Its protein product is CASSFRGAFNTGELFF. The variable domain in full, with the rest retrieved from reference TRBV11-2 and TRBJ2-2, is EAGVAQSPRYKIIEKRQSVAFWCNPISGHATLYWYQQILGQGPKLLIQFQNNGVVDDSQLPKDRFSAERLKGVDSTLKIQPAKLEDSAVYLCASSFRGAFNTGELFFGEGSRLTVL.

This clonotype was detected many times. The rearrangement uses TRBV15 and TRBJ2-1; 14 bases fit TRBD2. The CDR3 has 15 residues. V was pared by 3 bases and J by 8 bases, with 3 bases of the junction left unmatched. The germline CDR1 and CDR2 sequences are LNHNV and YYDKDF (reference sequence). The CDR3 coding sequence is TGTGCCACCAGCAGGGGACTAGCGGGAGACCATGAGCAGTTCTTC. Translating it yields CATSRGLAGDHEQFF.

Comments on this clonotype: With a much larger clone just one base away, this may be a read error. The rearrangement joins TRBV25-1 to TRBJ2-1; D is possibly TRBD1 (5 bases). The assigned J gene may be wrong: the sequence end matches TRBJ2-7 better. This CDR3 comprises 14 residues. Germline assignment: CDR1 MGHDK and CDR2 SYGVNS. Here the CDR3 DNA reads TGTGCCAGCAGTGCCCAGGGAAATTACAATGAGCAGTACTTC. Its protein product is CASSAQGNYNEQYF.

This clonotype was detected many times. The genes are TRBV2 and TRBJ1-4; D is ambiguous. The V gene's germline CDR1 is SNHLY and CDR2 FYNNEI. Trimming shortened V by 7 bases and J by 0 bases, and 6 bases separated the two germline ends. The CDR3 totals 13 residues. This chain's CDR3 is CASMTPTNEKLFF. DNA of the CDR3: TGTGCCAGCATGACCCCAACTAATGAAAAACTGTTTTTT.

This clonotype was counted between two and nine times. V is TRBV12-5 and J is TRBJ2-5; D might be TRBD2 (6 bases). The germline V gene encodes CDR1 LGHNT and CDR2 FRNRAP. This CDR3 is built from 13 residues. V was trimmed by 8 bases and J by 5 bases, leaving 15 bases between them. CDR3 bases: TGTGCTAGTAAAGTCGCGGGATCGGAGACCCAGTACTTC. Protein: CASKVAGSETQYF.

This clonotype has a handful of counts. This rearrangement joins TRBV5-6 to TRBJ2-7; possible D gene TRBD1, 6 bases. CDR3 length: 14 residues. The V gene lost 2 bases and the J gene lost 0 bases, with 9 bases spanning the gap. Germline V gene data show CDR1 as SGHDT and CDR2 as YYEEEE. The CDR3 here is CASSFRQVSYEQYF. DNA of the CDR3: TGTGCCAGCAGCTTCCGACAGGTCTCCTACGAGCAGTACTTC.

This clonotype was seen a few times. V is TRBV7-2 and J is TRBJ2-7, with D possibly TRBD2 on 6 matching bases. V lost 1 base to trimming and J lost 3 bases, with 10 bases between them. Germline values: CDR1 SGHTA, CDR2 FQGNSA. The CDR3 is made up of 14 amino acids. The DNA of the CDR3 is TGTGCCAGCAGCTTAGGACTAGTCCGCTACGAGCAGTACTTC. The encoded protein is CASSLGLVRYEQYF.

This clonotype was counted at least ten times. The V call is TRBV7-2, the J call TRBJ2-5, with 9 bases matching TRBD2. The CDR3 contains 14 residues. V shed 5 bases and J 3 bases; nucleotides not matched to a gene: 4. Germline assignment: CDR1 SGHTA and CDR2 FQGNSA. The CDR3 region is CASSIRLAEETQYF. Written as DNA, the CDR3 is TGTGCCAGCAGCATACGACTAGCGGAAGAGACCCAGTACTTC.

This clonotype was observed many times. The CDR3 region is CSAPSRGLAKNIQYF. The CDR3 nucleotides are TGCAGTGCTCCGTCGCGGGGGCTAGCCAAAAACATTCAGTACTTC. The chain links TRBV20-1 to TRBJ2-4; the D gene is possibly TRBD2 (7 bases). Germline values: CDR1 DFQATT, CDR2 SNEGSKA (reference sequence). V lost 5 bases, J lost 0 bases, and 14 bases lay in between. The length of the CDR3 is 15 residues.

The V and J genes are TRBV12-3 or TRBV12-4 and TRBJ1-4, with D unclear. Trimming removed 4 bases at V and 4 bases at J, with 7 bases between. The CDR3 runs 13 residues. The CDR3 bases are TGTGCCAGCAGTTCCCGGGGTAATGAAAAACTGTTTTTT. This translates into CASSSRGNEKLFF.